The 17 T cell receptor beta chains listed next were all sequenced from one sample in a study of blood T cell repertoires in COVID-19 (dated by TCRdb to the early 2020s). The method was the immunoSEQ multiplex PCR assay. In its TCRdb copy, this immuneACCESS table keeps in-frame sequences only and misses some clones. Where compared with another copy, unresolved V genes explain less than half of these, and the others have no known cause. The sample has a few hundred thousand clones on record, about 85% of them singletons. The ten biggest clones cover about 0.9% of the sample. The sample consisted of peripheral blood. The receptors stem from a human donor with COVID-19, enrolled during active disease. The donor label of this sample is uncertain.

The V gene is TRBV20-1, the J gene TRBJ1-2; the D gene is possibly TRBD1 (5 bases). The V end lost 5 bases, the J end lost 4 bases, and 8 bases lay between the germline ends. Germline V gene lookup returns CDR1 DFQATT and CDR2 SNEGSKA (reference sequence). The CDR3 is made up of 11 amino acids. The CDR3 reads CSAPQGYGYTF. CDR3 DNA: TGCAGTGCTCCGCAGGGCTATGGCTACACCTTC.

This chain links TRBV11-1 with TRBJ1-2; the D is unclear. V lost 3 bases, J lost 6 bases, and 14 bases lay in between. The CDR3 loop spans 14 amino acids. CDR1 is SGHAT and CDR2 is FQDESV in the germline V gene (reference sequence). CDR3 sequence reads: CASSLIGGLNGYTF. CDR3 in DNA: TGTGCCAGCAGCTTGATCGGCGGACTAAATGGCTACACCTTC.

V gene TRBV11-2 combines with J gene TRBJ2-5; 8 nucleotides agree with TRBD2. This CDR3 is built from 15 residues. Germline loops: CDR1 SGHAT, CDR2 FQNNGV. Unmatched junction bases numbered 10, after V lost 5 bases and J lost 5 bases. Here the CDR3 reads CASSPSGLVEETQYF. The CDR3 DNA reads as TGTGCCAGCAGCCCATCGGGACTAGTCGAGGAGACCCAGTACTTC.

The rearrangement links TRBV11-2 to TRBJ2-5; TRBD1 matches 8 bases. Germline CDR1 reads SGHAT; CDR2 reads FQNNGV. The CDR3 runs 16 residues. The junction had 10 bases not matched to a gene; V was cut back by 5 bases and J by 2 bases. The CDR3 protein is CASSLLGQGGQETQYF. The CDR3 nucleotides are TGTGCCAGCAGCCTCTTAGGACAGGGCGGGCAAGAGACCCAGTACTTC.

The rearrangement links TRBV7-2 to TRBJ1-4; 7 bases align to TRBD1. With V trimmed by 1 base and J by 7 bases, 6 bases remained unmatched. The length of the CDR3 is 15 residues. Germline V lookup: CDR1 SGHTA, CDR2 FQGNSA. CDR3 amino acids: CASSLGGTEAEKLFF. The DNA for the CDR3 is TGTGCCAGCAGCTTAGGTGGGACAGAGGCTGAAAAACTGTTTTTT.

In DNA, the CDR3 is TGTGCCTGCCCCAGTGTGACAGAGCAGTTCTTC. This gives the protein CACPSVTEQFF. V gene TRBV30 combines with J gene TRBJ2-1, with unresolved D. CDR1 is GTSNPN and CDR2 is SVGIG in the germline V gene (reference sequence). The V gene lost 6 bases and the J gene lost 10 bases, with 13 bases spanning the gap. The CDR3 sequence is 11 residues long.

The genes are TRBV4-3 and TRBJ1-3; TRBD1 might be the D (5 bases). The CDR3 sequence is 17 residues long. V was shortened by 1 base and J by 1 base, with 14 bases between the two germline ends. Germline CDR1 LGHNA, CDR2 YSLEER. The CDR3 is CASSQVAGGGSGNTIYF. The CDR3 DNA reads TGCGCCAGCAGCCAAGTAGCCGGGGGAGGGTCTGGAAACACCATATATTTT.

The chain is built from TRBV6-5 and TRBJ2-7; a weak D match, TRBD1 (5 bases). CDR1 is MNHEY, CDR2 SVGAGI, per germline. The CDR3 has 15 residues. Trimming removed 7 bases from V and 0 bases from J, with 16 bases in between. The CDR3 DNA follows: TGTGCCAGCAAAGAGGAGACAGTTAGCTCCTACGAGCAGTACTTC. As protein: CASKEETVSSYEQYF.

V and J are TRBV3-1 (or the pseudogene TRBV3-2) and TRBJ1-5; maybe TRBD1 (5 bases). CDR1 and CDR2 (germline): LGHDT, YNNKEL (reference sequence). The CDR3 loop spans 12 amino acids. The V end was cut by 8 bases, the J end by 7 bases, with 12 bases between. The CDR3 region has the DNA TGTGCCAGCGCCCAGGGAATGCAGCCCCAGCATTTT. It specifies CASAQGMQPQHF.

CDR3 protein: CASSPRTGKTEAFF. As DNA, the CDR3 is TGCGCCAGCAGCCCGAGGACAGGGAAGACTGAAGCTTTCTTT. V is TRBV5-1 and J is TRBJ1-1, with 8 bases identical to TRBD1. Germline lookup yields CDR1 SGHRS and CDR2 YFSETQ. This CDR3 has 14 amino acids. The V segment lost 4 bases and the J segment 5 bases; nucleotides outside the gene matches: 7.

The CDR3 DNA follows: TGTGCCAGCAGTTACTCAAAACTCGATGACAATGAGCAGTTCTTC. Translated, it gives CASSYSKLDDNEQFF. This sequence joins TRBV6-6 and TRBJ2-1; D not resolved. Per the germline V gene, CDR1 is MNHNY and CDR2 is SVGAGI (reference sequence). The CDR3 is 15 amino acids. With 0 bases removed from V and 5 bases from J, the gap between germline ends came to 11 bases.

The V gene is TRBV29-1, the J gene TRBJ2-5; D gene uncertain. V dropped 2 bases and J dropped 7 bases, with 5 bases sitting between them. Germline CDR1 SQVTM, CDR2 ANQGSEA. CDR3 length: 10 residues. The CDR3 protein is CSVEFGTQYF. The DNA of the CDR3 is TGCAGCGTTGAATTCGGGACCCAGTACTTC.

The V and J genes are TRBV5-4 and TRBJ2-5; the match to TRBD2 covers 7 bases. Losses at the gene ends were 1 base for V and 3 bases for J; bases not matched to a gene: 6. Germline V CDR1 and CDR2: SGHNT, YYREEE (reference sequence). This CDR3 region has 15 residues. The CDR3 sequence: CASSLPSGPKETQYF. The DNA of the CDR3 is TGTGCCAGCAGCTTGCCTAGCGGCCCAAAAGAGACCCAGTACTTC.

J is TRBJ1-4 and V is TRBV5-1; a possible D gene is TRBD1 (6 bases). The CDR3 is made up of 15 amino acids. The V gene's germline CDR1 is SGHRS and CDR2 YFSETQ. V lost 0 bases and J lost 5, with 11 bases in between. CDR3: CASSLGDKPNEKLFF. CDR3 nucleotide sequence: TGCGCCAGCAGCTTGGGGGACAAACCCAATGAAAAACTGTTTTTT.

The chain has TRBV5-1 and TRBJ2-7, with TRBD2 identical over 7 bases. Germline values: CDR1 SGHRS, CDR2 YFSETQ. V gave up 2 bases and J gave up 6 bases; unmatched junction bases: 8. The CDR3 length is 14 residues. The CDR3 region is CASSFRAGLGEQYF. Here the CDR3 DNA reads TGCGCCAGCAGCTTCCGAGCGGGACTTGGCGAGCAGTACTTC.

Worth noting for this clone: Other nucleotide sequences from this sample produce the same CDR3. The V gene is TRBV5-1, the J gene TRBJ1-3; D remains ambiguous. V was cut by 0 bases and J by 0 bases, with 4 bases left in between. Germline V gene data show CDR1 as SGHRS and CDR2 as YFSETQ. This CDR3 comprises 14 residues. For the CDR3, the DNA is TGCGCCAGCAGCTTGGCCGGCTCTGGAAACACCATATATTTT. As protein: CASSLAGSGNTIYF.

This sequence joins TRBV9 and TRBJ2-2; perhaps TRBD2 as D (5 bases). Germline CDR1 is SGDLS and CDR2 is YYNGEE. Trimming took off 6 bases at V and 4 bases at J, with 10 bases between the two ends. This CDR3 is built from 13 residues. The CDR3 is CASTRGGTGELFF. The CDR3 DNA is TGTGCCAGCACCCGGGGTGGCACCGGGGAGCTGTTTTTT.